This T cell receptor (beta chain) was recorded in a study of cytomegalovirus exposure and HLA in healthy donors. Per the germline V gene, CDR1 is SGHNT and CDR2 is YENEEA. With 2 bases removed from V and 0 bases from J, the gap between germline ends came to 8 bases. This CDR3 is 15 amino acids long. The PCR made use of 60 Vbeta and 13 Jbeta primers. This table comes from immunoSEQ multiplex PCR, and its TCRdb copy is limited to in-frame clones, with some not included. The profile shows over 150,000 clones, 79% of them singletons. The material sequenced was PBMCs. This chain links TRBV11-3 with TRBJ1-3; D remains ambiguous. This clonotype was obtained from a girl aged 5 to 17 in good health and CMV-seropositive. The CDR3 reads CASSLKERSGNTIYF. CDR3 DNA sequence: TGTGCCAGCAGCTTAAAGGAGCGCTCTGGAAACACCATATATTTT.